Sequencing of this T cell receptor (beta chain) was carried out in a study of blood T cell repertoires in COVID-19. Looking at the study overall: Samples representing acute and convalescent COVID-19 were sourced from the United States, Italy and Spain. PBMCs, B-cell-depleted T cells, or T cells were the source of the cDNA or gDNA that made up the material.

The study recruited people aged about 18 to 95 years across approximately 23 US areas. Cohorts were determined from participant-reported clinical history. Assay: immunoSEQ multiplex PCR; the TCRdb copy retains only in-frame clones and omits some. The table shows almost 250,000 clones, with around 89% occurring only once. Germline V gene sequence: CDR1 SQVTM, CDR2 ANQGSEA. V shed 6 bases, J shed 7 bases, and the junction held 7 bases outside the gene matches. The CDR3 contains 13 residues. On this clone itself: This sample includes further DNA sequences coding for the same CDR3.

This sequence was found in a woman in her thirties who had recovered from COVID-19. This rearrangement joins TRBV29-1 to TRBJ1-5; TRBD1 aligns across 9 bases. Material for sequencing was PBMCs or T cells enriched from blood (not recorded which). CDR3 in amino acids: CSVVTGGGQPQHF. CDR3 DNA sequence: TGCAGCGTCGTCACAGGGGGCGGACAGCCCCAGCATTTT. Filled out from reference TRBV29-1 and TRBJ1-5, the complete variable domain reads SAVISQKPSRDICQRGTSLTIQCQVDSQVTMMFWYRQQPGQSLTLIATANQGSEATYESGFVIDKFPISRPNLTFSTLTVSNMSPEDSSIYLCSVVTGGGQPQHFGDGTRLSIL.